A single sample is the source of the 19 T cell receptor beta chains below, sequenced in a study of OX40 agonist ivuxolimab in advanced cancers. The protocol was immunoSEQ multiplex PCR, while the TCRdb copy is restricted to in-frame clones and leaves out a portion. The table lists some 100,000 clones, 90% of them singletons. The specimen comprised CD4+ or CD8+ T cells sorted from blood, sampled in a trial of the OX40 agonist ivuxolimab. The receptors stem from an adult with an advanced solid tumor such as melanoma, head and neck, liver or kidney cancer.

In its sample, this clone was seen once. This chain connects TRBV5-4 to TRBJ1-5; TRBD1 agrees at 8 bases. Germline trimming cut 4 bases from V and 7 bases from J; bases unmatched to any gene: 4. The CDR3 has 13 amino acids. The V gene's germline CDR1 is SGHNT and CDR2 YYREEE (reference sequence). The DNA for the CDR3 is TGTGCCAGCAGCCCGGACAGGGACCAGCCCCAGCATTTT. As protein: CASSPDRDQPQHF.

V usage is TRBV28 and J usage is TRBJ2-3, with a tentative D call TRBD2 (6 bases). Trimming stripped 2 bases from V and 11 bases from J, with 11 bases between. This CDR3 spans 12 amino acids. CDR1 and CDR2 (germline): MDHEN, SYDVKM. CDR3 in DNA: TGTGCCAGCAGTTTAGTGGGGGGAAAGCAGTATTTT. It is translated as CASSLVGGKQYF.

The chain recombines TRBV9 with TRBJ2-1; TRBD2 aligns across 10 bases. The V segment lost 4 bases and the J segment 4 bases; nucleotides outside the gene matches: 5. This CDR3 has 15 amino acids. Germline lookup yields CDR1 SGDLS and CDR2 YYNGEE. Here the CDR3 reads CASSLLAGLYNEQFF. CDR3 DNA sequence: TGTGCCAGCAGCCTACTAGCGGGGCTATACAATGAGCAGTTCTTC.

This sequence joins TRBV7-9 and TRBJ2-3, with 12 bases fitting TRBD2. Trimming at V came to 3 bases and at J to 0 bases, leaving 4 bases not matched to a gene. This CDR3 is 17 amino acids long. CDR1 and CDR2 from the germline V gene are SEHNR and FQNEAQ (reference sequence). DNA of the CDR3: TGTGCCAGCAGCTTCAGGACTAGCGGGAAAAGCACAGATACGCAGTATTTT. This codes for CASSFRTSGKSTDTQYF.

The chain couples TRBV7-2 to TRBJ1-4; maybe TRBD1 (5 bases). CDR1 SGHTA and CDR2 FQGNSA come from the germline V gene. The CDR3 contains 15 residues. Trimming left V 3 bases short and J 3 bases short, with 11 bases between. CDR3 in amino acids: CASSFSPGANEKLFF. The CDR3 region has the DNA TGTGCCAGCAGCTTTTCACCGGGGGCTAATGAAAAACTGTTTTTT. The entire variable domain, with the rest obtained from reference TRBV7-2 and TRBJ1-4, is as follows: GAGVSQSPSNKVTEKGKDVELRCDPISGHTALYWYRQSLGQGLEFLIYFQGNSAPDKSGLPSDRFSAERTGGSVSTLTIQRTQQEDSAVYLCASSFSPGANEKLFFGSGTQLSVL.

This chain joins TRBV10-2 and TRBJ1-1, with D perhaps TRBD1 (6 bases). The germline V gene encodes CDR1 WSHSY and CDR2 SAAADI. The CDR3 has 15 residues. Trimming cost V 3 bases and J 0 bases, with 11 bases left between them. CDR3 loop: CASSELRTVNTEAFF. In DNA, the CDR3 is TGCGCCAGCAGTGAACTCCGGACAGTGAACACTGAAGCTTTCTTT.

J is TRBJ2-2 and V is TRBV7-9; 7 nucleotides agree with TRBD1. CDR1 is SEHNR, CDR2 FQNEAQ, per germline (reference sequence). V was clipped by 4 bases and J by 2 bases; unmatched bases: 4. CDR3 length equals 15 residues. The CDR3 DNA reads as TGTGCCAGCAGCTACAGGGGCGGCAACACCGGGGAGCTGTTTTTT. Translating it yields CASSYRGGNTGELFF.

The CDR3 sequence is CASSYSIRAWITTQYF. The CDR3 coding sequence is TGTGCCAGCAGTTACTCGATCAGGGCGTGGATAACGACCCAGTACTTC. The V call is TRBV6-5, the J call TRBJ2-5; a weak D match, TRBD1 (5 bases). Per the germline V gene, CDR1 is MNHEY and CDR2 is SVGAGI. V was cut by 0 bases and J by 7 bases, with 18 bases left in between. The CDR3 extends over 16 amino acids.

The rearrangement uses TRBV21-1 and TRBJ2-3; the D segment call TRBD2 is taken from the table without a DNA check. TRBV21-1 constitutes a pseudogene. The CDR3 has 18 residues. In nucleotides, the CDR3 is TGTGCCAGCAGCAAAGCGGAGGGCACGGCGAGGGGCACAGATACGCAGTATTTT. Its protein is CASSKAEGTARGTDTQYF.

V and J are TRBV2 and TRBJ1-2, with 8 bases identical to TRBD1. Germline assignment: CDR1 SNHLY and CDR2 FYNNEI. The CDR3 consists of 13 residues. V was pared by 5 bases and J by 7 bases, with 6 bases of the junction left unmatched. CDR3 in DNA: TGTGCCAGCAGTAGACAGGGGTGGGCTGGCTACACCTTC. The encoded protein is CASSRQGWAGYTF.

The chain is built from TRBV7-9 and TRBJ2-1, with 7 bases that match TRBD1. This CDR3 has 14 residues. Trimming took 3 bases from V and 6 from J; bases not matched to a gene: 5. The germline V gene encodes CDR1 SEHNR and CDR2 FQNEAQ (reference sequence). This chain's CDR3 is CASSFRTGINEQFF. For the CDR3, the DNA is TGTGCCAGCAGCTTTAGGACAGGCATCAATGAGCAGTTCTTC.

CDR3 protein: CASSGQGMGLFF. CDR3 nucleotide sequence: TGTGCCAGCAGCGGACAGGGAATGGGTCTGTTTTTT. This sequence joins TRBV2 and TRBJ1-4; 8 nucleotides align to TRBD1. The CDR3 is 12 residues long. V was pared by 6 bases and J by 14 bases, with 8 bases of the junction left unmatched. Germline loops: CDR1 SNHLY, CDR2 FYNNEI.

The DNA for the CDR3 is TGTGCCAGCAGACTCTACAGGGGAACCGGGGAGCTGTTTTTT. This sequence encodes CASRLYRGTGELFF. The chain couples TRBV6-5 to TRBJ2-2; 7 nucleotides agree with TRBD1. The CDR3 length is 14 residues. V trimming: 6 bases; J trimming: 5 bases; junction bases outside the gene matches: 6. Germline CDR1 is MNHEY and CDR2 is SVGAGI.

The rearrangement uses TRBV6-5 and TRBJ1-1; TRBD1 is a possible D gene (5 bases). V lost 5 bases to trimming and J lost 6 bases, with 7 bases between them. Germline CDR1 MNHEY, CDR2 SVGAGI. This CDR3 has 11 amino acids. The DNA of the CDR3 is TGTGCCAGCAGTAGAGGGGCTGAAGCTTTCTTT. Protein sequence: CASSRGAEAFF.

The DNA of the CDR3 is TGTGCCAGCAGCTTAGGGGTTAGCGGCTCCTACGAGCAGTACTTC. Amino acids: CASSLGVSGSYEQYF. V is TRBV7-9 and J is TRBJ2-7, with D possibly TRBD2 on 6 matching bases. The CDR3 loop spans 15 amino acids. The germline CDR1 and CDR2 sequences are SEHNR and FQNEAQ (reference sequence). V was pared by 1 base and J by 0 bases, with 10 bases between.

As DNA, the CDR3 is TGTGCCAGCTCATCGGCAACGGCGGAAGGCTACACCTTC. Translation: CASSSATAEGYTF. The V and J genes are TRBV18 and TRBJ1-2; D is undetermined. The ends were cut back, 5 bases at V and 8 bases at J, with 15 bases in the middle. Germline CDR1 is KGHSH and CDR2 is LQKENI. CDR3 length: 13 residues.

The J gene is TRBJ2-5, the V gene TRBV4-2, with D possibly matching TRBD2 (5 bases). CDR1 and CDR2 from the germline V gene are LGHNA and YNFKEQ. V was trimmed by 3 bases and J by 7 bases, leaving 15 bases between them. CDR3 length equals 14 residues. CDR3 protein: CASSQGSERATQYF. The CDR3 DNA is TGTGCCAGCAGCCAGGGTAGTGAGAGGGCGACCCAGTACTTC.

The CDR3 loop reads CASSARRQDEQYF. The CDR3 DNA is TGTGCCAGCAGCGCACGTAGGCAGGACGAGCAGTACTTC. V is TRBV7-6 and J is TRBJ2-7, with D uncertain. Germline V lookup: CDR1 SGHVS, CDR2 FNYEAQ. The germline V and J ends were trimmed by 5 bases and 5 bases, with 13 bases remaining between them. CDR3 size: 13 residues. The full variable domain, in which reference TRBV7-6 and TRBJ2-7 provide the parts outside the CDR3, is GAGVSQSPRYKVTKRGQDVALRCDPISGHVSLYWYRQALGQGPEFLTYFNYEAQQDKSGLPNDRFSAERPEGSISTLTIQRTEQRDSAMYRCASSARRQDEQYFGPGTRLTVT.

The V and J genes are TRBV18 and TRBJ1-2; unclear D gene. Germline lookup yields CDR1 KGHSH and CDR2 LQKENI. Trimming cost V 3 bases and J 0 bases, with 8 bases left between them. The CDR3 is made up of 14 amino acids. CDR3 coding DNA: TGTGCCAGCTCACCGCAGGCCACTAACTATGGCTACACCTTC. Its protein product is CASSPQATNYGYTF.